This is a list of T cell receptor beta chains from one sample in a study of T cells in Graves' hyperthyroidism and ophthalmopathy. Using its own MiXCR run on the multiplex PCR reads, TCRdb lists one record per CDR3 protein. The sample records about 520,000 distinct CDR3 sequences, around a quarter being singletons. Sequencing was performed on blood. The origin of the receptors is a woman aged 25 to 39 with Graves' ophthalmopathy. The CDR3 runs from the conserved cysteine through the conserved F or W. The D gene is left open where the match is weak. Expanded clones are given a class, and other clones once, few, many or no size at all.

clone_size,j_call,v_call,d_call,cdr3_nt,cdr3_aa
many,TRBJ2-7,TRBV6-2/TRBV6-3,-,TGTGCCAGCAGTTATAAAAGCGCGACCTACGAGCAGTACTTC,CASSYKSATYEQYF
many,TRBJ2-7,TRBV4-3,-,TGCGCCAGCAGCCAAGATCGGCGTGAGCAGTACTTC,CASSQDRREQYF
-,TRBJ1-1,TRBV6-2/TRBV6-3,TRBD1,TGTGCCAGCAGAGACAGGGAAGCTGAAGCTTTCTTT,CASRDREAEAFF
many,TRBJ2-7,TRBV5-1,-,TGCGCCAGCAGCTTGGGGCAGTGGAGCTCCTACGAGCAGTACTTC,CASSLGQWSSYEQYF
many,TRBJ1-5,TRBV9,TRBD1,TGTGCCAGCAGCGTAGCGGGACAGTACAATCAGCCCCAGCATTTT,CASSVAGQYNQPQHF
-,TRBJ2-3,TRBV12-3/TRBV12-4,-,TGTGCCAGCAGTTTTGGTGGAGGGATCGAGGCAGATACGCAGTATTTT,CASSFGGGIEADTQYF
many,TRBJ1-3,TRBV6-1,-,TGTGCCAGCAGTGAAGTTGTGGGGCGGGGAAACACCATATATTTT,CASSEVVGRGNTIYF
-,TRBJ2-2,TRBV24-1,-,TGTGCCACCAGTGATTTCTGGGGGGAAAACACCGGGGAGCTGTTTTTT,CATSDFWGENTGELFF
many,TRBJ2-3,TRBV6-2/TRBV6-3,TRBD2,TGTGCCAGCAGTTACCCCAACTTAGCGGGAGGGTCAGATACGCAGTATTTT,CASSYPNLAGGSDTQYF
once,TRBJ1-2,TRBV12-3/TRBV12-4,-,TGTGCCAGCACCCAGTCCCCCATCTATGGCTACACCTTC,CASTQSPIYGYTF
few,TRBJ2-6,TRBV30,-,TGTGCCTGGAGTTTTGGTGGGGCCAACGTCCTGACTTTC,CAWSFGGANVLTF
-,TRBJ2-5,TRBV29-1,-,TGCAGCGTGGCTGAGAAGCTTTTAAGGGTTGGAGAGACCCAGTACTTC,CSVAEKLLRVGETQYF
many,TRBJ2-7,TRBV5-1,TRBD1,TGCGCCAGCAGCTTGCCGCGCCTTGACAGGGGTTGGTCCTACGAGCAGTACTTC,CASSLPRLDRGWSYEQYF
many,TRBJ2-7,TRBV6-2/TRBV6-3,TRBD1,TGTGCCCTTCGGACAGGGAACTACGAGCAGTACTTC,CALRTGNYEQYF
-,TRBJ1-2,TRBV6-5,-,TGTGCCAGCAGTTTCGGACAGACTGGCTACACCTTC,CASSFGQTGYTF
-,TRBJ2-7,TRBV15,TRBD1,TGTGCCAACCGACCCAACAGGGGTAACCACGAGCAGTACTTC,CANRPNRGNHEQYF